The 11 T cell receptor beta chains below all came from one sample that was sequenced in a study of cytomegalovirus exposure and HLA in healthy donors. Primers included in the PCR were 60 Vbeta and 13 Jbeta primers. This table comes from immunoSEQ multiplex PCR, and its TCRdb copy is limited to in-frame clones, with some not included. The data contain 150,000 to 200,000 clones, 70% of them seen just once; the ten biggest clones take up 4.7%. Material: PBMCs. The receptor set was obtained from a young man in good health and CMV-seropositive.

The V call is TRBV2, the J call TRBJ2-6; D may be TRBD2 (5 bases). This CDR3 is 15 amino acids long. V was shortened by 3 bases and J by 2 bases, with 8 bases between the two germline ends. In germline, CDR1 is SNHLY, CDR2 FYNNEI. The CDR3 DNA is TGTGCCAGCAGTGATCCCGGGGCTGGGGCCAACGTCCTGACTTTC. This sequence encodes CASSDPGAGANVLTF. The whole variable domain, remainder taken from reference TRBV2 and TRBJ2-6, is EPEVTQTPSHQVTQMGQEVILRCVPISNHLYFYWYRQILGQKVEFLVSFYNNEISEKSEIFDDQFSVERPDGSNFTLKIRSTKLEDSAMYFCASSDPGAGANVLTFGAGSRLTVL.

The chain recombines TRBV11-3 with TRBJ2-1, with 7 bases lining up with TRBD2. J was trimmed by 4 bases and V by 1 base; bases with no gene match: 13. CDR1 is SGHNT, CDR2 YENEEA, per germline. The CDR3 totals 18 residues. CDR3 nucleotides: TGTGCCAGCAGCTTAGGGACGGTGGGAGGGCCGTATTACAATGAGCAGTTCTTC. This translates into CASSLGTVGGPYYNEQFF.

The genes are TRBV6-1 and TRBJ1-2; TRBD1 matches at 7 bases. V lost 1 base to trimming and J lost 4 bases; unmatched junction nucleotides: 3. The germline V gene encodes CDR1 MNHNS and CDR2 SASEGT. The CDR3 runs to 14 residues. CDR3: CASSEGPGGYGYTF. Written as DNA, the CDR3 is TGTGCCAGCAGTGAAGGTCCAGGGGGCTATGGCTACACCTTC.

This chain joins TRBV6-1 and TRBJ2-3, with D tentatively TRBD1 (5 bases). V dropped 11 bases and J dropped 0 bases, with 15 bases sitting between them. The CDR3 is made up of 14 amino acids. The V gene's germline CDR1 is MNHNS and CDR2 SASEGT. For the CDR3, the DNA is TGTGCCTTGGAGAGGACACCAAGCACAGATACGCAGTATTTT. Translated, it gives CALERTPSTDTQYF.

J is TRBJ2-3 and V is TRBV10-3; 10 nucleotides agree with TRBD2. Trimming cost V 2 bases and J 2 bases; bases outside gene matches: 4. Germline assignment: CDR1 ENHRY and CDR2 SYGVKD. CDR3 length equals 16 residues. The CDR3 DNA is TGTGCCATCAGTGAGCCCGGACTAGCGGCCACAGATACGCAGTATTTT. Translation gives CAISEPGLAATDTQYF.

CDR3 sequence reads: CASNGGGGNQPQHF. The CDR3 nucleotides are TGTGCCAGCAACGGAGGGGGGGGCAATCAGCCCCAGCATTTT. The gene calls are TRBV2 and TRBJ1-5, with TRBD1 as a possible D gene (6 bases). Looked up from germline, CDR1 is SNHLY and CDR2 is FYNNEI. This CDR3 spans 14 amino acids. Deletions cut 7 bases from V and 2 bases from J, with 12 bases between.

This chain connects TRBV10-2 to TRBJ2-3, with D unclear. CDR3 size: 12 residues. V shed 0 bases and J shed 8 bases, with 6 bases lying between them. Germline assignment: CDR1 WSHSY and CDR2 SAAADI. The CDR3 DNA follows: TGCGCCAGCAGTGAGTCGACGGGTACGCAGTATTTT. Its translation is CASSESTGTQYF.

The chain is built from TRBV9 and TRBJ2-1; 8 nucleotides line up with TRBD1. V was pared by 0 bases and J by 2 bases, with 1 base of the junction left unmatched. The CDR3 spans 15 residues. Germline CDR1 and CDR2: SGDLS and YYNGEE. The CDR3 bases are TGTGCCAGCAGCGTAGGACAGGGGACCTACAATGAGCAGTTCTTC. The encoded protein is CASSVGQGTYNEQFF. Looking up the rest from reference TRBV9 and TRBJ2-1 gives the full variable domain: DSGVTQTPKHLITATGQRVTLRCSPRSGDLSVYWYQQSLDQGLQFLIQYYNGEERAKGNILERFSAQQFPDLHSELNLSSLELGDSALYFCASSVGQGTYNEQFFGPGTRLTVL.

The rearrangement links TRBV5-1 to TRBJ2-2; D remains unclear. Trimming removed 0 bases from V and 0 bases from J, with 9 bases in between. This CDR3 is built from 16 residues. Germline CDR1 SGHRS, CDR2 YFSETQ. The chain's CDR3 is CASSLGVRTNTGELFF. CDR3 bases: TGCGCCAGCAGCTTGGGTGTCAGGACGAACACCGGGGAGCTGTTTTTT.

The V gene is TRBV6-1, the J gene TRBJ2-1; TRBD2 agrees at 12 bases. The CDR3 is made up of 15 amino acids. The germline V gene encodes CDR1 MNHNS and CDR2 SASEGT. The V segment lost 7 bases and the J segment 7 bases; nucleotides outside the gene matches: 8. The CDR3 protein is CASTLAGGYGNEQFF. The CDR3 nucleotides read TGTGCCAGCACTCTAGCGGGAGGGTATGGGAATGAGCAGTTCTTC.

This clone was counted many times. The chain recombines TRBV6-1 with TRBJ2-6, with 7 bases lining up with TRBD1. Germline values: CDR1 MNHNS, CDR2 SASEGT. This CDR3 comprises 15 residues. Losses at the gene ends were 4 bases for V and 1 base for J; bases not matched to a gene: 1. CDR3 loop: CASSVTGSGANVLTF. In DNA, the CDR3 is TGTGCCAGCAGTGTGACAGGGTCTGGGGCCAACGTCCTGACTTTC.